These 5 T cell receptor beta chains were sequenced from one sample in a study of technical replicates of blood from a few donors. Repertoires were generated with immunoSEQ multiplex PCR, while TCRdb's copy carries only in-frame clones and drops some. The sample lists 66,000 or so clones, more than 95% seen once, with 0.15% to 0.25% in the top ten. Source material: T cells isolated from PBMCs. Receptor source: a human donor in good health.

The V and J genes are TRBV5-1 and TRBJ1-1; 9 bases agree with TRBD1. Unmatched junction bases numbered 4, after V lost 4 bases and J lost 3 bases. The germline V gene encodes CDR1 SGHRS and CDR2 YFSETQ. The CDR3 sequence is 14 residues long. CDR3 loop: CASSQGQGDTEAFF. DNA for the CDR3: TGCGCCAGCAGCCAGGGACAGGGAGACACTGAAGCTTTCTTT.

The CDR3: CASSLRSEAFF. CDR3 sequence (DNA): TGTGCCAGCAGTCTCCGTTCTGAAGCTTTCTTT. The rearrangement uses TRBV28 and TRBJ1-1; no definite D call. Trimming shortened V by 5 bases and J by 6 bases, and 7 bases separated the two germline ends. This CDR3 is 11 amino acids long. Germline V gene sequence: CDR1 MDHEN, CDR2 SYDVKM.

The chain has TRBV6-4 and TRBJ2-5, with 12 nucleotides matching TRBD2. The CDR3 consists of 15 residues. V lost 2 bases to trimming and J lost 2 bases; unmatched junction nucleotides: 0. In germline, CDR1 is MRHNA, CDR2 SNTAGT. The CDR3 here is CASSDTSGGQETQYF. In DNA, the CDR3 is TGTGCCAGCAGTGACACTAGCGGGGGGCAAGAGACCCAGTACTTC.

As for this clone: Germline is not matched at one junction end, which may reflect a read error. The V and J genes are TRBV25-1 and TRBJ2-3, with unresolved D. This CDR3 region has 11 residues. Germline V gene lookup returns CDR1 MGHDK and CDR2 SYGVNS. The CDR3 sequence: CASSEWATHYF. Here the CDR3 DNA reads TGTGCCAGCAGTGAGTGGGCTACGCACTATTTT.

The V call is TRBV7-9, the J call TRBJ1-2; TRBD1 is a possible D gene (5 bases). There are 12 residues in the CDR3. CDR1 is SEHNR and CDR2 is FQNEAQ in the germline V gene (reference sequence). The ends were cut back, 0 bases at V and 11 bases at J, with 10 bases in the middle. The CDR3 here is CASSLAQGEYTF. The CDR3 DNA follows: TGTGCCAGCAGCTTAGCGCAGGGCGAATACACCTTC.